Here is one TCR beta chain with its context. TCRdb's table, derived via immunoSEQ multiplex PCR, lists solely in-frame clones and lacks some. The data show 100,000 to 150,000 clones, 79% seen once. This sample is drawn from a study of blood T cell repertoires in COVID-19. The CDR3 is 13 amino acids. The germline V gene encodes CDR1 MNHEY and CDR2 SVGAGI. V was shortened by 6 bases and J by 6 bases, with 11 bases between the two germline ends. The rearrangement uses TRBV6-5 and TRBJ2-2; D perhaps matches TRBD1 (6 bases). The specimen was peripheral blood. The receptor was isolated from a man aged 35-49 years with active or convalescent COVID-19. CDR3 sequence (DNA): TGTGCCAGCAGACTTTGGGGGCCCGGGGAGCTGTTTTTT. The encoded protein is CASRLWGPGELFF.